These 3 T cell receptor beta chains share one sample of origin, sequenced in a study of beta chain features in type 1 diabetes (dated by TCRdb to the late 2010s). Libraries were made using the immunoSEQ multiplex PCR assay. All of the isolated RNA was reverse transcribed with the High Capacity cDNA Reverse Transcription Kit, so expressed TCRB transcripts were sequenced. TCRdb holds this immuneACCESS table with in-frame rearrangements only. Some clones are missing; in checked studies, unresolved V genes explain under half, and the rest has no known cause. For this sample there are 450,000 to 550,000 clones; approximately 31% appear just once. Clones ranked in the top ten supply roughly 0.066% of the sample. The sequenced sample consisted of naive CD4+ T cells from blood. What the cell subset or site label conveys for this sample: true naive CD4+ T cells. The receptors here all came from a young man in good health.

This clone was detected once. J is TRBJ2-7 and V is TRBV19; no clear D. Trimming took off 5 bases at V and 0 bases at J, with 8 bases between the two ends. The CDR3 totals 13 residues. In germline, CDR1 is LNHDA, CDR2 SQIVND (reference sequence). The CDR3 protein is CASSSVFSYEQYF. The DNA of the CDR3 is TGTGCCAGTAGTTCGGTTTTCTCCTACGAGCAGTACTTC.

CDR3 bases: TGTGCCAGCACCAAACCCCCGGGTACGGTTGAGAAGGAAGCTTTCTTT. Translation gives CASTKPPGTVEKEAFF. This sequence joins TRBV2 and TRBJ1-1; D gene unclear. The CDR3 contains 16 residues. Germline V CDR1 and CDR2: SNHLY, FYNNEI. The germline V and J ends were trimmed by 7 bases and 8 bases, with 26 bases remaining between them. The full variable domain, in which reference TRBV2 and TRBJ1-1 provide the parts outside the CDR3, is EPEVTQTPSHQVTQMGQEVILRCVPISNHLYFYWYRQILGQKVEFLVSFYNNEISEKSEIFDDQFSVERPDGSNFTLKIRSTKLEDSAMYFCASTKPPGTVEKEAFFGQGTRLTVV.

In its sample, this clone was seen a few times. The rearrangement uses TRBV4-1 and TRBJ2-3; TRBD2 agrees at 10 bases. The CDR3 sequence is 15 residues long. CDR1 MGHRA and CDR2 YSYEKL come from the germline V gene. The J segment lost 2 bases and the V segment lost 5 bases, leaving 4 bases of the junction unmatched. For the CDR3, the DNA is TGCGCCAGCAGCTCACTAGCGGGATTCACAGATACGCAGTATTTT. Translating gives CASSSLAGFTDTQYF.